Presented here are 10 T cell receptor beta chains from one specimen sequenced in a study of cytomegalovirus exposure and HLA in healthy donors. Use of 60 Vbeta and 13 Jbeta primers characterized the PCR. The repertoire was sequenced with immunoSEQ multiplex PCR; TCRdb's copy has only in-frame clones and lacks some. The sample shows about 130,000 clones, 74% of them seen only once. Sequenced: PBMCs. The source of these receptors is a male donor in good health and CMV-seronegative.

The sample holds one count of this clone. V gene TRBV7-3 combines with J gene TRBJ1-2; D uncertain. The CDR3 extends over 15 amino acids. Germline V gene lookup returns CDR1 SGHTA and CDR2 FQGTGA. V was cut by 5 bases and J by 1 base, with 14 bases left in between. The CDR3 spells CASSRVDAGNYGYTF. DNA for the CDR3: TGTGCCAGCAGCCGGGTTGACGCGGGTAACTATGGCTACACCTTC.

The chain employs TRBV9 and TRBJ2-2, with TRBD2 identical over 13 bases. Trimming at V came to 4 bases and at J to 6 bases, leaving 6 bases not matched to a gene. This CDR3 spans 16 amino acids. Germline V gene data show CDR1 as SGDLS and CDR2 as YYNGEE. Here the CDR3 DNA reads TGTGCCAGCAGCCGAGGACTAGCGGGAGCGGCCGGGGAGCTGTTTTTT. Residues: CASSRGLAGAAGELFF.

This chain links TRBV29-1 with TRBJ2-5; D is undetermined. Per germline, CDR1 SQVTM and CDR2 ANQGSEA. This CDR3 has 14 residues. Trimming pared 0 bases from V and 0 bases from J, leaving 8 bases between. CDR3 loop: CSVEDAGYQETQYF. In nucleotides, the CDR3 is TGCAGCGTTGAAGATGCAGGCTACCAAGAGACCCAGTACTTC.

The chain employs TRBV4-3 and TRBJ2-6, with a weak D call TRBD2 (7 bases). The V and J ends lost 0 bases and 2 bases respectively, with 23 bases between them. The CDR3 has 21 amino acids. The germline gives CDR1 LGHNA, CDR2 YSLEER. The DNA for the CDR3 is TGCGCCAGCAGCCAAGAAGGGGGGGGGCAGGGAGTCTTCGCTGGGGCCAACGTCCTGACTTTC. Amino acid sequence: CASSQEGGGQGVFAGANVLTF.

Written as DNA, the CDR3 is TGTGCCAGCAGTCTCACAGGGGGCGGTACAGATACGCAGTATTTT. This sequence encodes CASSLTGGGTDTQYF. The chain employs TRBV28 and TRBJ2-3; 9 bases line up with TRBD1. The CDR3 extends over 15 amino acids. Germline assignment: CDR1 MDHEN and CDR2 SYDVKM. The V and J ends lost 5 bases and 3 bases, in that order; junction bases with no gene match: 6.

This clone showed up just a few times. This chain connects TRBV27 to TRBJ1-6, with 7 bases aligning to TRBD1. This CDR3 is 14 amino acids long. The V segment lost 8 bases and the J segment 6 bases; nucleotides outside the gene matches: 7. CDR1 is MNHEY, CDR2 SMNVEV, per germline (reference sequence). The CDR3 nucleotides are TGTGCCAGCGGGAATAACAGGGGTAATTCACCCCTCCACTTT. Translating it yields CASGNNRGNSPLHF.

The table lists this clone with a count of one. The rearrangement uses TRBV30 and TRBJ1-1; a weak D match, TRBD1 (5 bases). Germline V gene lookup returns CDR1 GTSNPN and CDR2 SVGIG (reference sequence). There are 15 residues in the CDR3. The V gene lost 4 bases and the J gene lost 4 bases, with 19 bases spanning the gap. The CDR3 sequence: CAWTPGGGKTTEAFF. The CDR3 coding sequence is TGTGCCTGGACCCCCGGCGGGGGGAAGACCACTGAAGCTTTCTTT. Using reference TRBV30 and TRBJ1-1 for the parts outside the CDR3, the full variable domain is SQTIHQWPATLVQPVGSPLSLECTVEGTSNPNLYWYRQAAGRGLQLLFYSVGIGQISSEVPQNLSASRPQDRQFILSSKKLLLSDSGFYLCAWTPGGGKTTEAFFGQGTRLTVV.

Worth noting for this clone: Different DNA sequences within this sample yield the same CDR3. CDR3 bases: TGTGCCAGCAGCTTAATTGGCCGAGGGGGCTTTCAAGAGACCCAGTACTTC. Its protein product is CASSLIGRGGFQETQYF. This chain joins TRBV7-9 and TRBJ2-5; TRBD1 agrees at 7 bases. V shed 2 bases, J shed 2 bases, and the junction held 11 bases outside the gene matches. The germline gives CDR1 SEHNR, CDR2 FQNEAQ (reference sequence). The CDR3 totals 17 residues.

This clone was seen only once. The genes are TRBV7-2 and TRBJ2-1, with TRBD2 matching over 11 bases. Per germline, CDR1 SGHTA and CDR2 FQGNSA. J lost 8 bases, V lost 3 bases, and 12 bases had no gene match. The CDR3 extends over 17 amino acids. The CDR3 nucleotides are TGTGCCAGCAGCTTTCCGAACTTAGCGGGAGGGGTCGATGAGCAGTTCTTC. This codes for CASSFPNLAGGVDEQFF.

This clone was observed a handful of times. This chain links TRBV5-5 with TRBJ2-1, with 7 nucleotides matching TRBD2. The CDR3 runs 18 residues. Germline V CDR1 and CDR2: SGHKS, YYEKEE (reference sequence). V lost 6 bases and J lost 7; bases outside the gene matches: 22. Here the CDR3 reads CASTLAGVGAGLGNEQFF. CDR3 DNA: TGTGCCAGCACTTTGGCCGGGGTTGGAGCGGGGCTGGGGAATGAGCAGTTCTTC. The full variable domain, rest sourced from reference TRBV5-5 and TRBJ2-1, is DAGVTQSPTHLIKTRGQQVTLRCSPISGHKSVSWYQQVLGQGPQFIFQYYEKEERGRGNFPDRFSARQFPNYSSELNVNALLLGDSALYLCASTLAGVGAGLGNEQFFGPGTRLTVL.